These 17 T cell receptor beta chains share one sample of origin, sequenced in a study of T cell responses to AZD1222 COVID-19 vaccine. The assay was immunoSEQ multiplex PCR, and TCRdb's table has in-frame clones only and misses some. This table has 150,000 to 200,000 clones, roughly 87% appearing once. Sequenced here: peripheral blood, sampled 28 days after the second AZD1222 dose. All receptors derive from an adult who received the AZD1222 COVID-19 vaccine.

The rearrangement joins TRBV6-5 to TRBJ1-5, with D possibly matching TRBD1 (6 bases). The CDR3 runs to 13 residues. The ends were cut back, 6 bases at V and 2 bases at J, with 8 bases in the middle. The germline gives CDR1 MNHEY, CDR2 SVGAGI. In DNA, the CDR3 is TGTGCCAGCAGCAGGGGAGGCAATCAGCCCCAGCATTTT. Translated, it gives CASSRGGNQPQHF.

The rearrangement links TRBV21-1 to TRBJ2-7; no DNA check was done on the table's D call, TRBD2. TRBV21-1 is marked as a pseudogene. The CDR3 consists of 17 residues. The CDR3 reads CASSKVGAGLATYEQYF. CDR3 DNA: TGTGCCAGCAGCAAGGTAGGCGCGGGACTAGCAACCTACGAGCAGTACTTC.

The CDR3 here is CASSRTVKDYGYTF. The CDR3 DNA sequence: TGTGCCAGCAGTCGGACAGTTAAGGACTATGGCTACACCTTC. The chain is built from TRBV6-5 and TRBJ1-2; the D gene is possibly TRBD1 (6 bases). The CDR3 runs to 14 residues. Trimming stripped 5 bases from V and 3 bases from J, with 13 bases between. CDR1 and CDR2 from the germline V gene are MNHEY and SVGAGI.

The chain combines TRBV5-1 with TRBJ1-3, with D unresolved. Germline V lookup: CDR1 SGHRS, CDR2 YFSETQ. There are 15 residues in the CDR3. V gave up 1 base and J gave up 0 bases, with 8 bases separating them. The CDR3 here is CASSLLGDSGNTIYF. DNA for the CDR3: TGCGCCAGCAGCTTGTTAGGAGACTCTGGAAACACCATATATTTT.

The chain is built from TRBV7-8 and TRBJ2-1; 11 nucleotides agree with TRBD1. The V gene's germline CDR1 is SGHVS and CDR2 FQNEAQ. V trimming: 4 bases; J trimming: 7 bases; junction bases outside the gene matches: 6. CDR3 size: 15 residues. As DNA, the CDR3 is TGTGCCAGCAGCTCCACTGGACAGGGGGCGAATGAGCAGTTCTTC. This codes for CASSSTGQGANEQFF.

The CDR3 coding sequence is TGTGCCAGCAGCTTCTACAATGAGCAGTTCTTC. It encodes CASSFYNEQFF. This sequence joins TRBV7-9 and TRBJ2-1; no definite D call. V dropped 3 bases and J dropped 3 bases, with 0 bases sitting between them. The CDR3 covers 11 residues. CDR1 is SEHNR and CDR2 is FQNEAQ in the germline V gene (reference sequence).

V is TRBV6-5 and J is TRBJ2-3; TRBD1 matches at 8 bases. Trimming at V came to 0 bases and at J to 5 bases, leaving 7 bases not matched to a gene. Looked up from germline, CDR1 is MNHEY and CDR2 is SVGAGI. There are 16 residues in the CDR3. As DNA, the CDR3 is TGTGCCAGCAGTTACTCGCTGGACAGGGTAGAAGATACGCAGTATTTT. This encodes CASSYSLDRVEDTQYF.

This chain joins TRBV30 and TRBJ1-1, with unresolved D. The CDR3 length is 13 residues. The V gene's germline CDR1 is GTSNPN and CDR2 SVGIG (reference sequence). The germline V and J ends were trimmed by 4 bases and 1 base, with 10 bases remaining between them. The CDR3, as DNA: TGTGCCTGGATCCGTATGGGGAACACTGAAGCTTTCTTT. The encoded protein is CAWIRMGNTEAFF.

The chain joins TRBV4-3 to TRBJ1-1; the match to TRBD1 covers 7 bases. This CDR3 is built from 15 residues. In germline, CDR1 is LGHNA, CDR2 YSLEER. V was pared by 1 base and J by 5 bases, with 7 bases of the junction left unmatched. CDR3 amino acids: CASSQGTFRGTEAFF. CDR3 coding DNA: TGCGCCAGCAGCCAAGGGACGTTCAGGGGGACTGAAGCTTTCTTT.

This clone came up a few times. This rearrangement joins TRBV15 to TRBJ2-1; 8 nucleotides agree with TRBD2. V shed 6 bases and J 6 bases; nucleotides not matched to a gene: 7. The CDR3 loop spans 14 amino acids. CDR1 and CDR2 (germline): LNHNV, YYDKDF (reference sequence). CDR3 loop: CATSRSREVNEQFF. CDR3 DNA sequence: TGTGCCACCAGTAGATCGCGGGAGGTCAATGAGCAGTTCTTC.

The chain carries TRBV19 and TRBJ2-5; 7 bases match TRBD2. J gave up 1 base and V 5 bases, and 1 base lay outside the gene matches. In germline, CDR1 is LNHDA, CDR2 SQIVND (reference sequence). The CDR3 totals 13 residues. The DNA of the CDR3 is TGTGCCAGTAGTGGGACTACCCAAGAGACCCAGTACTTC. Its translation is CASSGTTQETQYF.

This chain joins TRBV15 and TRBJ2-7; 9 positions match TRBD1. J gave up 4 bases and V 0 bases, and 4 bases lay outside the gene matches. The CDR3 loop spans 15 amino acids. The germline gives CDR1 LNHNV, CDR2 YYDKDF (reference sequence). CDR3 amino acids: CATSRDPGQGYEQYF. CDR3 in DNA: TGTGCCACCAGCAGAGATCCGGGACAGGGTTACGAGCAGTACTTC.

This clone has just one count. Here the CDR3 reads CASSQAWDYVELFF. The CDR3 DNA reads TGTGCCAGCAGCCAAGCTTGGGATTACGTGGAGCTGTTTTTT. The chain uses TRBV14 and TRBJ2-2; no clear D. CDR3 length: 14 amino acids. The V end lost 1 base, the J end lost 10 bases, and 13 bases lay between the germline ends. Germline V lookup: CDR1 SGHDN, CDR2 FVKESK.

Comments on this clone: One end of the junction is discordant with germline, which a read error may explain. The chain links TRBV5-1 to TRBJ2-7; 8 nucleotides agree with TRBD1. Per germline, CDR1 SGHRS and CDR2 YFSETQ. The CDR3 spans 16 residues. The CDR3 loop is CASSPFLRTGSSEQYF. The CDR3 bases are TGCGCCAGCAGCCCCTTTTTGCGGACAGGGTCCTCCGAGCAGTACTTC.

CDR3 protein: CASSQDTPAGVTSYNEQFF. CDR3 bases: TGTGCCAGCAGCCAAGATACGCCAGCGGGAGTTACTAGCTACAATGAGCAGTTCTTC. The chain has TRBV4-2 and TRBJ2-1; TRBD2 matches 8 bases. From germline, CDR1 is LGHNA and CDR2 YNFKEQ. Trimming took 0 bases from V and 3 from J; bases not matched to a gene: 13. The CDR3 sequence is 19 residues long.

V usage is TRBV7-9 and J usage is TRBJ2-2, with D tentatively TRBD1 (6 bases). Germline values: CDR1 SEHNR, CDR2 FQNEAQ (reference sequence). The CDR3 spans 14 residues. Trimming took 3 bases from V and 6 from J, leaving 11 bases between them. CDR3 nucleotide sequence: TGTGCCAGCAGCTTGGACAGCCCCGCCGGGGAGCTGTTTTTT. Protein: CASSLDSPAGELFF.

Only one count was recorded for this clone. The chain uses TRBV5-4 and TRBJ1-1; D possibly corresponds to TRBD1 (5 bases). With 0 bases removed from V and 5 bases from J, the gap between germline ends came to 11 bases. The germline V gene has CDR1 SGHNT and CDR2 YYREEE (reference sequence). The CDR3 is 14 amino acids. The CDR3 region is CASSLGQGGTEAFF. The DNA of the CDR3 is TGTGCCAGCAGCTTGGGGCAGGGAGGGACTGAAGCTTTCTTT.